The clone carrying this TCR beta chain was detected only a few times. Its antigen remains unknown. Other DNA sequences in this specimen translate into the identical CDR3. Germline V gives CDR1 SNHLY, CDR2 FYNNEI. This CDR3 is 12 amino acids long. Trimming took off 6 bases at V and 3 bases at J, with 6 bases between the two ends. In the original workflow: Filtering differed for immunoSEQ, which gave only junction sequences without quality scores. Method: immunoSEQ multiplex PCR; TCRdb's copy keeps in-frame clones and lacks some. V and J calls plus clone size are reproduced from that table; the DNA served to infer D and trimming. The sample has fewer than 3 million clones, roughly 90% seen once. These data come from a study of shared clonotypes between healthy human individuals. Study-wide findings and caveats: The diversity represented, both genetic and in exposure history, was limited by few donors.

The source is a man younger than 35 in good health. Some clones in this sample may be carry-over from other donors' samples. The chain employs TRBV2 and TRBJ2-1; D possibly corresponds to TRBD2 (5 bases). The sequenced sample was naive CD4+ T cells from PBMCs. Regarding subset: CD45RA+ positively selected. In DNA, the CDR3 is TGTGCCAGCAGCACTAGCTACAATGAGCAGTTCTTC. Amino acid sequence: CASSTSYNEQFF.